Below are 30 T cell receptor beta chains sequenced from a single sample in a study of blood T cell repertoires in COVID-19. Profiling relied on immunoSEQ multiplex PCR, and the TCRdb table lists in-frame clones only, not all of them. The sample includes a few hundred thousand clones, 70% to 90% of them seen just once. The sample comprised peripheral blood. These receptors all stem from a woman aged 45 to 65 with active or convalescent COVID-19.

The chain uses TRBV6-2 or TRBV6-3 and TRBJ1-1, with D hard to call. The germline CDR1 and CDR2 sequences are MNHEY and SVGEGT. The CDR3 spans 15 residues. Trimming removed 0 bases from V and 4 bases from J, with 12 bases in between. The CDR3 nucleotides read TGTGCCAGCAGTTACTCCGAGGGATCGAGCACTGAAGCTTTCTTT. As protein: CASSYSEGSSTEAFF.

The CDR3 bases are TGTGCCAGCAGAGTTCCACGGGGACAGGGTAACACCGGGGAGCTGTTTTTT. Translated, it gives CASRVPRGQGNTGELFF. The rearrangement uses TRBV7-9 and TRBJ2-2, with 9 bases lining up with TRBD1. Per the germline V gene, CDR1 is SEHNR and CDR2 is FQNEAQ (reference sequence). V trimming: 6 bases; J trimming: 2 bases; junction bases outside the gene matches: 10. This CDR3 comprises 17 residues.

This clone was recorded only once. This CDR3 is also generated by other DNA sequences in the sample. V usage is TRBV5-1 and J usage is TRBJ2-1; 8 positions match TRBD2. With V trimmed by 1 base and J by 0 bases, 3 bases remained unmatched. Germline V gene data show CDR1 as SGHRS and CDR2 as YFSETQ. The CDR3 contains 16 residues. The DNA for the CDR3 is TGCGCCAGCAGCTTGACCAGCGGGAGCTCCTACAATGAGCAGTTCTTC. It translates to CASSLTSGSSYNEQFF.

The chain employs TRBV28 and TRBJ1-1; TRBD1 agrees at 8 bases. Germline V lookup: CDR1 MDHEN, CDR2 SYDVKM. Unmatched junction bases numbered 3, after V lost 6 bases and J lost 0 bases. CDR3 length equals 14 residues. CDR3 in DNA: TGTGCCAGCAGATCAGGGGGCTTGAACACTGAAGCTTTCTTT. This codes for CASRSGGLNTEAFF.

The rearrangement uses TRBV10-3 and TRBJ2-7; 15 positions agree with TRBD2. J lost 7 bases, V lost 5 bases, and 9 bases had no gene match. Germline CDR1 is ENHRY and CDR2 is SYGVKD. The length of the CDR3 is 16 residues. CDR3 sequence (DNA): TGTGCCATCAGTAAAGGACTAGCGGGAGGGCGCTTGGAGCAGTACTTC. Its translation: CAISKGLAGGRLEQYF.

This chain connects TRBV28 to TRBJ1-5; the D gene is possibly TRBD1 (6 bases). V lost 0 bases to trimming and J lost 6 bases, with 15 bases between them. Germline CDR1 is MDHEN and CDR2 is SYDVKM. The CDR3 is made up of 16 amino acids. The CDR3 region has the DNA TGTGCCAGCAGTTTATGGTCCCGCAGGGGTGTTCAGCCCCAGCATTTT. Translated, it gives CASSLWSRRGVQPQHF. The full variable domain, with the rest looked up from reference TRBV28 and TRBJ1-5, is DVKVTQSSRYLVKRTGEKVFLECVQDMDHENMFWYRQDPGLGLRLIYFSYDVKMKEKGDIPEGYSVSREKKERFSLILESASTNQTSMYLCASSLWSRRGVQPQHFGDGTRLSIL.

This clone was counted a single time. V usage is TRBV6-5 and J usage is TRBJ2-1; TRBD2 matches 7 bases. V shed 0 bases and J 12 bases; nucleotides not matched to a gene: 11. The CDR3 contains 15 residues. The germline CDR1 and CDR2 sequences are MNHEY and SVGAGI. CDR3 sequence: CASSYSVAAPGGQFF. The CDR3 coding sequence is TGTGCCAGCAGTTACTCGGTGGCCGCCCCGGGGGGGCAGTTCTTC.

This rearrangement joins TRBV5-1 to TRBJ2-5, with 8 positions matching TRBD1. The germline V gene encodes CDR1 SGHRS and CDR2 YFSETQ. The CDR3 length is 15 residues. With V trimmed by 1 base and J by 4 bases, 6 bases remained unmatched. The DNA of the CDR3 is TGCGCCAGCAGCTTGCTAACAGGGGGGTCAGAGACCCAGTACTTC. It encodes CASSLLTGGSETQYF.

CDR3 nucleotide sequence: TGTGCCAGCAGTTTGGGGGGGGCCGGACACACTGAAGCTTTCTTT. Its translation is CASSLGGAGHTEAFF. The rearrangement uses TRBV28 and TRBJ1-1; tentatively, D is TRBD1 (6 bases). Deletions cut 3 bases from V and 3 bases from J, with 14 bases between. Germline values: CDR1 MDHEN, CDR2 SYDVKM. The CDR3 is 15 residues long.

DNA for the CDR3: TGTGCCAGCAGCCCTACTAGCCCCAATGAGCAGTTCTTC. As protein: CASSPTSPNEQFF. The chain combines TRBV7-2 with TRBJ2-1; TRBD2 is a possible D gene (6 bases). The CDR3 contains 13 residues. The germline V gene encodes CDR1 SGHTA and CDR2 FQGNSA. The V end lost 5 bases, the J end lost 6 bases, and 11 bases lay between the germline ends. The whole variable domain, filled in from reference TRBV7-2 and TRBJ2-1, reads GAGVSQSPSNKVTEKGKDVELRCDPISGHTALYWYRQSLGQGLEFLIYFQGNSAPDKSGLPSDRFSAERTGGSVSTLTIQRTQQEDSAVYLCASSPTSPNEQFFGPGTRLTVL.

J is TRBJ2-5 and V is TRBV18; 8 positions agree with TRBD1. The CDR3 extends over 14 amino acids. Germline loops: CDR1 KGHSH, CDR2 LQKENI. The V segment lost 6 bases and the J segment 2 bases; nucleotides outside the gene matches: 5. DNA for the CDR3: TGTGCCAGCTCCCCGGACAGGGCACAAGAGACCCAGTACTTC. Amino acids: CASSPDRAQETQYF.

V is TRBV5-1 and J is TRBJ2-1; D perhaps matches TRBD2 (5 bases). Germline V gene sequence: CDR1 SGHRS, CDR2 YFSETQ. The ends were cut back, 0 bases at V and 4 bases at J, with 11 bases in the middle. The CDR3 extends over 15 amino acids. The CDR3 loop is CASSLGVATYNEQFF. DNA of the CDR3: TGCGCCAGCAGCTTGGGAGTAGCGACATACAATGAGCAGTTCTTC.

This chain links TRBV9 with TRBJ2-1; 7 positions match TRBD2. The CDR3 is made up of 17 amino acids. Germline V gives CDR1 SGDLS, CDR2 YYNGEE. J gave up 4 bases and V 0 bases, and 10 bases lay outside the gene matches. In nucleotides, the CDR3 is TGTGCCAGCAGCGTAGCTACTGGCGGGAGTAGGTACAATGAGCAGTTCTTC. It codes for CASSVATGGSRYNEQFF.

The CDR3 nucleotides read TGTGCCAGCAGCCTAAACCGGGACATCTATAATTCACCCCTCCACTTT. It yields the protein CASSLNRDIYNSPLHF. The V and J genes are TRBV3-1 (or the pseudogene TRBV3-2) and TRBJ1-6; tentative D call: TRBD1 (6 bases). The V gene's germline CDR1 is LGHDT and CDR2 YNNKEL (reference sequence). V lost 4 bases to trimming and J lost 3 bases, with 13 bases between them. CDR3 length: 16 amino acids.

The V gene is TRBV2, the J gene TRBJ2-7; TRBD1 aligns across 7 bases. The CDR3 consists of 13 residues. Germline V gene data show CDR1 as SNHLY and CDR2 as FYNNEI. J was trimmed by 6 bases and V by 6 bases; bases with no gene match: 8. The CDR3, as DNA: TGTGCCAGCAGCGATTACAGGGGTACCGAGCAGTACTTC. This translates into CASSDYRGTEQYF.

In DNA, the CDR3 is TGCGCCAGCAGCCCCGGCGGGGCACAGGCCTACGAGCAGTACTTC. Protein: CASSPGGAQAYEQYF. This chain links TRBV5-1 with TRBJ2-7, with D possibly being TRBD2 (6 bases). Trimming shortened V by 4 bases and J by 2 bases, and 16 bases separated the two germline ends. The CDR3 is 15 residues long. Germline V gives CDR1 SGHRS, CDR2 YFSETQ.

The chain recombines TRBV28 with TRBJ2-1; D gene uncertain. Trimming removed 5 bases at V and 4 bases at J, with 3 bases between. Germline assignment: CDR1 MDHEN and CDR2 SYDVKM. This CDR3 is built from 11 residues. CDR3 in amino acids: CASSLYNEQFF. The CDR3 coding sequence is TGTGCCAGCAGTCTTTACAATGAGCAGTTCTTC. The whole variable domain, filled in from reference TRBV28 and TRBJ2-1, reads DVKVTQSSRYLVKRTGEKVFLECVQDMDHENMFWYRQDPGLGLRLIYFSYDVKMKEKGDIPEGYSVSREKKERFSLILESASTNQTSMYLCASSLYNEQFFGPGTRLTVL.

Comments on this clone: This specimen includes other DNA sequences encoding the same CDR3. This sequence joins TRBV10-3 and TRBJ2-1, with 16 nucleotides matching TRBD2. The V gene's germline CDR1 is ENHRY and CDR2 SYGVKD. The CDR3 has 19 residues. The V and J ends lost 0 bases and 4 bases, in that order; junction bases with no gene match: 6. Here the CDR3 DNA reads TGTGCCATCAGTGAGTCTGGGACTAGCGGGAGGGCCCGGTACAATGAGCAGTTCTTC. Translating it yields CAISESGTSGRARYNEQFF.

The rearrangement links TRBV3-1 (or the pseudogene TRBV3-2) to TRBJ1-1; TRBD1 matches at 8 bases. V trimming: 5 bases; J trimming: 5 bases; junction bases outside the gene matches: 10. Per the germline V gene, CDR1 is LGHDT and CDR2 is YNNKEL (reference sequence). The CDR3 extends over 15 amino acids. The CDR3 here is CASSLVDRGRTEAFF. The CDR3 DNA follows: TGTGCCAGCAGCTTGGTAGACAGGGGTAGGACTGAAGCTTTCTTT.

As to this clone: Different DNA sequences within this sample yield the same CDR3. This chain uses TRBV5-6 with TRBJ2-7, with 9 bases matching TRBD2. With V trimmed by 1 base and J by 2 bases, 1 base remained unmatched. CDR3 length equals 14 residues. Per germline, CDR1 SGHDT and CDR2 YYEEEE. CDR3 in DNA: TGTGCCAGCAGCTTGACTAGCGGGCCCTACGAGCAGTACTTC. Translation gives CASSLTSGPYEQYF. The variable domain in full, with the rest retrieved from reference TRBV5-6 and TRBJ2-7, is DAGVTQSPTHLIKTRGQQVTLRCSPKSGHDTVSWYQQALGQGPQFIFQYYEEEERQRGNFPDRFSGHQFPNYSSELNVNALLLGDSALYLCASSLTSGPYEQYFGPGTRLTVT.

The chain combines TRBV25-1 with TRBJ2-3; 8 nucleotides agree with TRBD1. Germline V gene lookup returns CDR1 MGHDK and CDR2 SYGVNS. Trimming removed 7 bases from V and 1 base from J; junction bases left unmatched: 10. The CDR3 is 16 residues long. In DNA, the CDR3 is TGTGCCAGCAAGGGTGGACAGGGCTATGGCACAGATACGCAGTATTTT. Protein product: CASKGGQGYGTDTQYF.

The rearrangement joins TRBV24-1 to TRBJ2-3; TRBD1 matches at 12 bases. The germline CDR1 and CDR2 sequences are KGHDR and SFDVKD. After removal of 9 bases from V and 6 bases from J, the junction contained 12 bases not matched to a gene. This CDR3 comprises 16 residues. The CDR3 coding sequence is TGTGCCACCTCCGTCGCGGGACAGGGGGCTAAGGATACGCAGTATTTT. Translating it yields CATSVAGQGAKDTQYF.

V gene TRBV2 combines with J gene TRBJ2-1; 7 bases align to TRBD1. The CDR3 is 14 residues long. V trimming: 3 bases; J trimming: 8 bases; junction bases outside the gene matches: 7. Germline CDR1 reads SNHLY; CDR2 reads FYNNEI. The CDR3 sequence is CASSDLGTGDEQFF. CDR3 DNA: TGTGCCAGCAGTGACCTAGGAACAGGGGATGAGCAGTTCTTC.

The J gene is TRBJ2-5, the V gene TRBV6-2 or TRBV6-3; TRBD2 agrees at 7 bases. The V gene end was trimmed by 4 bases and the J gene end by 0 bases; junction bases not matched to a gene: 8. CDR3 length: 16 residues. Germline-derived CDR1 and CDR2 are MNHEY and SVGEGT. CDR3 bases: TGTGCCAGCAGTTTGAGGGCTAGCGGATACCAAGAGACCCAGTACTTC. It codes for CASSLRASGYQETQYF.

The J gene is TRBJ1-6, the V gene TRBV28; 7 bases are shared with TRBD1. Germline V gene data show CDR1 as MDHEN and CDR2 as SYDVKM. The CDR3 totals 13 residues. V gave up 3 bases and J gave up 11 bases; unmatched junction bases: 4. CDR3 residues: CASSFRGEAPLHF. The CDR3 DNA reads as TGTGCCAGCAGTTTCAGGGGGGAGGCACCCCTCCACTTT.

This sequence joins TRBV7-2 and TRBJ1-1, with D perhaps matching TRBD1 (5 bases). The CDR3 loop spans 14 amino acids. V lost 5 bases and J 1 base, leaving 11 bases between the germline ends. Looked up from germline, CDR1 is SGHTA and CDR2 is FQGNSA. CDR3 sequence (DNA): TGTGCCAGCAGCGCGGGACGCGCGAACACTGAAGCTTTCTTT. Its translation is CASSAGRANTEAFF.

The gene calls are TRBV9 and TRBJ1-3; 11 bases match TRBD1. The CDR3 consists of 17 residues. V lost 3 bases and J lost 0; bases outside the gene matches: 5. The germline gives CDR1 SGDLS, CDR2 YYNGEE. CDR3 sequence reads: CASSGGTGGSSGNTIYF. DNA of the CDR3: TGTGCCAGCAGCGGAGGGACAGGGGGGAGCTCTGGAAACACCATATATTTT.

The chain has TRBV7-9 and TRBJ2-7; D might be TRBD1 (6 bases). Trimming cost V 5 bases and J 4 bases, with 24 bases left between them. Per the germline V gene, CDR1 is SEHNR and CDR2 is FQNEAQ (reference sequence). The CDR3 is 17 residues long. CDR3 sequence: CASSQWTVLVGPYEQYF. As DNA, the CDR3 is TGTGCCAGCAGCCAATGGACAGTCCTGGTCGGGCCGTACGAGCAGTACTTC.

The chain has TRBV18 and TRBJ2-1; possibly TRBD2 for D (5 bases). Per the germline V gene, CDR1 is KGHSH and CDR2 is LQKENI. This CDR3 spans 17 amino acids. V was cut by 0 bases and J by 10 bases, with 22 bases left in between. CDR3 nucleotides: TGTGCCAGCTCACCACCGGTCCGGAAAGGAGGCACTCAGGAGCAGTTCTTC. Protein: CASSPPVRKGGTQEQFF.

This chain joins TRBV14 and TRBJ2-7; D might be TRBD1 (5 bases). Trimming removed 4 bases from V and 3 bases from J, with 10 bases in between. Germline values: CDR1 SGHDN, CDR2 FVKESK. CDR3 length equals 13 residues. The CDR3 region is CASSRGHRYEQYF. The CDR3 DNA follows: TGTGCCAGCAGCCGCGGACATCGCTACGAGCAGTACTTC.